Listed below are T cell receptor beta chains from one sample, sequenced in a study of regulatory T cells in long-lasting Graves disease. Each CDR3 protein gets one entry after TCRdb re-called the multiplex PCR reads with MiXCR. The sample lists roughly 490,000 distinct CDR3 sequences; around a fifth were seen once. Specimen: peripheral blood mononuclear cells (PBMCs), collected when the disease was refractory, from a patient treated with antithyroid drugs. The receptors derive from a female donor with Graves disease. Both conserved end residues are part of each CDR3. The D gene is left open where the match is weak. Expanded clones get a size class; other rows say once, few or many, or leave the size out.

v_gene	j_gene	d_gene	abundance	len	CDR3nt	CDR3aa
TRBV5-1	TRBJ2-7	.	.	14	TGCGTCAGCAGCTTGCAGGGTTCGGTCTCGGGGCAGTACTTC	CVSSLQGSVSGQYF
TRBV3-1	TRBJ2-3	.	.	15	TGTGCCAGCAGCAAGACCAGGGACGCCACAGATACGCAGTATTTT	CASSKTRDATDTQYF
TRBV20-1	TRBJ1-1	.	many	12	TGCAGTGCTGCCCCACAGGAGCCTGAAGCTTTCTTT	CSAAPQEPEAFF
TRBV7-2	TRBJ2-3	.	few	14	TGTGCCAGCAGCTTAGATTTCGGCACAGATACGCAGTATTTT	CASSLDFGTDTQYF
TRBV20-1	TRBJ1-2	TRBD1	.	13	TGCAGTGCACGACAGGGGGCGGAGTATGGCTACACCTTC	CSARQGAEYGYTF
TRBV18	TRBJ2-6	TRBD1	.	15	TGTGCCAGCTCGGCTACAGGGGCTGGGGCCAACGTCCTGACTTTC	CASSATGAGANVLTF
TRBV3-1	TRBJ2-5	.	many	13	TGTGCCAGCAGCCTCTTGTACCAAGAGACCCAGTACTTC	CASSLLYQETQYF
TRBV19	TRBJ1-1	.	few	14	TGTGCCAGTAGTATAGTCGGGCAGATAGCTGAAGCTTTCTTT	CASSIVGQIAEAFF
TRBV15	TRBJ2-2	TRBD2	many	15	TGTGCCACCAGCAGAGGGGCGGGAGGAACCGGGGAGCTGTTTTTT	CATSRGAGGTGELFF
TRBV7-2	TRBJ2-4	.	many	16	TGTGCCAGCAGCTTAGGGGGCGCCCCCGTGGGAAACATTCAGTACTTC	CASSLGGAPVGNIQYF
TRBV6-1	TRBJ2-7	TRBD2	many	14	TGTGCCAGCAGGGCCGGGACTAGCGGATACGAGCAGTACTTC	CASRAGTSGYEQYF
TRBV3-1	TRBJ2-7	.	few	14	TGTGCCAGCAGCCAAGAAGGATCCCCTCGGGAGCAGTACTTC	CASSQEGSPREQYF
TRBV25-1	TRBJ2-7	TRBD1	.	14	TGTGCCAGCAGACCGGGACAGGTTGTTCGCGAGCAGTACTTC	CASRPGQVVREQYF
TRBV5-1	TRBJ2-3	TRBD1	.	16	TGCGCCACTACCACGGGACAGAGCTCGTTCACAGATACGCAGTATTTT	CATTTGQSSFTDTQYF
TRBV6-1	TRBJ1-3	.	few	15	TGTGCCAGCAGTGAAGCACCTCGCTCTGGAAACACCATATATTTT	CASSEAPRSGNTIYF
TRBV6-2/TRBV6-3	TRBJ2-2	TRBD2	.	12	TGTGCCAGCAGTTTAGCGGGCCGGGAGCCGTTTTTT	CASSLAGREPFF
TRBV6-6	TRBJ1-1	.	.	14	TGTGCCAGCAGTTACTCAACGGGGGCCACTGAAGCTTTCTTT	CASSYSTGATEAFF
TRBV7-2	TRBJ1-5	TRBD1	few	17	TGTGCCAGCAGCCTCCGGAGGGTGGGACAGGGAGGCCAGCCCCAGCATTTT	CASSLRRVGQGGQPQHF
TRBV29-1	TRBJ1-2	.	many	17	TGCAGCGTTGAAGAGGTCAGGACCTACCTTACTAACTATGGCTACACCTTC	CSVEEVRTYLTNYGYTF
TRBV11-2	TRBJ2-2	TRBD2	many	18	TGTGCCAGCAGCCGGGGACTAGCGGTCAGAGGGTTAACCGGGGAGCTGTTTTTT	CASSRGLAVRGLTGELFF
TRBV28	TRBJ2-5	TRBD1	many	13	TGTGCCAGCGGCATACAGGGGGTCGAGACCCAGTACTTC	CASGIQGVETQYF
TRBV2	TRBJ2-7	.	many	13	TGTGCCAGCAGTGGACCGGGACGGGTCGAGCAGTACTTC	CASSGPGRVEQYF
TRBV6-5	TRBJ1-6	.	many	15	TGTGCCAGCAGTTATGACACGCCCCTGAATTCACCCCTCCACTTT	CASSYDTPLNSPLHF
TRBV19	TRBJ2-5	.	few	14	TGTGCCAGTGGGGGGGGGGCGCCTCAAGAGACCCAGTACTTC	CASGGGAPQETQYF
TRBV12-5	TRBJ1-3	.	.	15	TGTGCTAGTGCCCAACAGGGATTTTCAGGAAACACCATATATTTT	CASAQQGFSGNTIYF
TRBV5-8	TRBJ1-3	.	few	14	TGTGCCAGCAGCAAATTGGCGAAAGGAAACACCATATATTTT	CASSKLAKGNTIYF
TRBV5-6	TRBJ1-2	TRBD1	.	17	TGTGCCAGCAGTTTCCCATTCCGGGACAGATATAACTATGGCTACACCTTC	CASSFPFRDRYNYGYTF
TRBV29-1	TRBJ1-2	TRBD1	many	13	TGCAGCGTTGAGGGACAGGGGGCAGGTGGCTACACCTTC	CSVEGQGAGGYTF
TRBV9	TRBJ2-7	.	few	15	TGTGCCAGCAGCGTAGGAGTAGTAGCGACAGGCGAGCAGTACTTC	CASSVGVVATGEQYF
TRBV11-2	TRBJ2-2	.	many	16	TGTGCCAGCAGCCGAGACCGTTTCGCGAACACCGGGGAGCTGTTTTTT	CASSRDRFANTGELFF
TRBV28	TRBJ2-3	.	.	11	TGTGCCAGCAGTACTGTTGATACGCAGTATTTT	CASSTVDTQYF
TRBV28	TRBJ1-4	.	many	15	TGTGCCAGCAGCCCCGCGGGTTGGTCTAATGAAAAACTGTTTTTT	CASSPAGWSNEKLFF
TRBV20-1	TRBJ1-5	TRBD1	.	16	TGCAGTGCTAGAGACACAGGGGGATTCGGCAATCAGCCCCAGCATTTT	CSARDTGGFGNQPQHF
TRBV7-2	TRBJ2-3	.	.	15	TGTGCCAGCAGCCACGGAGGGGCTAGCACAGATACGCAGTATTTT	CASSHGGASTDTQYF
TRBV28	TRBJ1-5	.	few	16	TGTGCCAGCAGGCTAGGGGTTGGGACCTCTAGTCAGCCCCAGCATTTT	CASRLGVGTSSQPQHF
TRBV7-9	TRBJ1-2	.	many	14	TGTGCCAGCATAAGGGTGGACTCCTCACCAGGCTACACCTTC	CASIRVDSSPGYTF
TRBV5-6	TRBJ1-1	TRBD1	.	15	TGTGCCAGCAGCCCAAGGACAGGCGGGGGGACTGAAGCTTTCTTT	CASSPRTGGGTEAFF
TRBV29-1	TRBJ2-4	TRBD2	.	15	TGCAGCGTTGATGGGCCCGGGGGGGAGGCGGACATTCAGTACTTC	CSVDGPGGEADIQYF
TRBV11-3	TRBJ2-2	.	.	16	TGTGCCAGCAGCTTAGAAGTTTTAGGGGGAACCGGGGAGCTGTTTTTT	CASSLEVLGGTGELFF
TRBV28	TRBJ2-7	TRBD1	many	17	TGTGCCAGCAGTTCCATACGACAGGGACAGGACTCCTACGAGCAGTACTTC	CASSSIRQGQDSYEQYF
TRBV5-8	TRBJ2-6	TRBD1	many	15	TGTGCCAGCAGCACCGGGACAGGGCGGGCCAACGTCCTGACTTTC	CASSTGTGRANVLTF
TRBV7-3	TRBJ2-7	.	few	15	TGTGCCAGCAGCCCCATGGGAGACCTCTCTGAGGAGCAGTACTTC	CASSPMGDLSEEQYF
TRBV7-3	TRBJ2-7	TRBD2	few	15	TGTGCCAGCAGCTTATATTCCAGCGGGGGGGCCGAGCAGTACTTC	CASSLYSSGGAEQYF
TRBV29-1	TRBJ2-7	.	many	15	TGCAGCGCCCGGACAGAGGCAGGGGGGTACTACGAGCAGTACTTC	CSARTEAGGYYEQYF
TRBV28	TRBJ1-5	.	many	12	TGTGCCAGCACGGGTGTGCGTCAGCCCCAGCATTTT	CASTGVRQPQHF